A selection of T cell receptor beta chains follows, all from one sample in a study of T cell responses to AZD1222 COVID-19 vaccine. Here immunoSEQ multiplex PCR was the method, and the copy in TCRdb shows in-frame clones only, minus some. The sample has tens of thousands of clones; 70% to 85% are singletons. The sample was peripheral blood, taken on day 0 of AZD1222 vaccination. The receptors here all came from an adult in good health. Each CDR3 is given with its conserved first and last residue. Fields, in order: V gene, clone size, CDR3 protein. Size is omitted from some rows. Given values are once, few, many or a class for expanded clones.

TRBV6-5 | . | CASTRDRGRTEAFF
TRBV9 | . | CASSVEPGRAYEQYF
TRBV27 | . | CASSLSRVVTEQFF
TRBV2 | . | CASRTENYNEQFF
TRBV5-4 | few | CASSTGTGNEKLFF
TRBV7-9 | . | CASSWPTGGSNEKLFF
TRBV29-1 | . | CSVGGLASSYNEQFF
TRBV18 | . | CASSPTTNTGELFF
TRBV12-3/TRBV12-4 | . | CASSRASEQFF
TRBV10-1 | . | CASAYRLTGGKGSNQPQHF
TRBV4-1 | . | CASSQYLAGETYNEQFF
TRBV19 | once | CASSIDQVQYF
TRBV4-1 | . | CASSQVGRGRSGELFF
TRBV29-1 | . | CSAETSGSKYNEQFF
TRBV3-1/TRBV3-2 | . | CASSQVRSRGALGQGMRTGELFF
TRBV5-4 | . | CASSLAQSKAFF
TRBV5-1 | . | CASSSGDEKLFF
TRBV3-1/TRBV3-2 | . | CASWIRRGQPGGTDTQYF
TRBV29-1 | . | CSVGDRFGYTF
TRBV5-4 | . | CASSPNSETQYF
TRBV7-3 | . | CASSFGSTSGSQETQYF
TRBV5-4 | . | CASSPGVSAGELFF
TRBV29-1 | . | CSVQGAGEKLFF
TRBV6-2/TRBV6-3 | . | CASSYPGGQGASSPTF
TRBV20-1 | . | CSASQGSGNTIYF
TRBV4-1 | . | CASSLTRKTGDYTEAFF
TRBV6-5 | . | CASSYSRGQPQHF
TRBV9 | . | CASSIGETPLGQYF
TRBV7-2 | . | CASSLAVRVYNEQFF
TRBV5-4 | . | CASSLQRGANTGELFF
TRBV27 | . | CASSLGFSGNTGELFF
TRBV4-3 | . | CASSQGQGKSDTQYF
TRBV10-3 | few | CAISESIDSSYEQYF
TRBV6-5 | . | CASSPGLGNSPLHF
TRBV7-2 | . | CASSLVRFFMDSPGSPLHF
TRBV7-6 | . | CASSHGGYGQGNEKLFF
TRBV6-5 | . | CASRGTGQSNTEAFF
TRBV7-9 | once | CASSKPGVAGDEQFF
TRBV10-3 | . | CAMSGGSGANVLTF
TRBV10-3 | . | CAISFAGASYEQYF
TRBV27 | . | CASSFGGTDQPQHF
TRBV10-3 | . | CAISDWVNEQFF
TRBV9 | . | CASSPRTIKMNTEAFF
TRBV15 | once | CATSRDGADRELFF
TRBV7-9 | . | CASSLVWRAAYNEQFF
TRBV5-4 | . | CASSSLDSNQPQHF
TRBV9 | . | CASSVAIAGTNTGELFF
TRBV5-1 | . | CASSLAPGLADTQYF
TRBV7-8 | . | CASSLGAGTGGNGNQPQHF
TRBV18 | . | CASSPQTSGGNEQFF